This passage covers 20 T cell receptor beta chains from one sample sequenced in a study of T cells in Graves' hyperthyroidism and ophthalmopathy. Amplification targeted TCR beta CDR3 regions from RNA transcripts. The TCR CDR3 was amplified in a first-round RT-PCR using the HTBI primer set. TCRdb processed the multiplex PCR reads anew with MiXCR; each CDR3 protein has one entry. The sample yields 550,000 to 650,000 distinct CDR3 sequences, approximately 15% seen once. Sequencing was carried out using blood. The source of these receptors is a woman aged 25-40 years with Graves' hyperthyroidism that later progressed to Graves' ophthalmopathy.

This clonotype came up many times. The rearrangement joins TRBV11-2 to TRBJ1-4; tentatively, D is TRBD1 (5 bases). The CDR3 sequence is 15 residues long. The V end was cut by 1 base, the J end by 12 bases, with 18 bases between. CDR1 is SGHAT and CDR2 is FQNNGV in the germline V gene. CDR3 sequence: CASSLVQEGLGELFF. The DNA of the CDR3 is TGTGCCAGCAGCTTAGTACAGGAGGGGTTGGGTGAACTGTTTTTT.

This clonotype occurred a few times. V gene TRBV18 combines with J gene TRBJ2-1, with TRBD2 matching over 10 bases. Germline assignment: CDR1 KGHSH and CDR2 LQKENI. With V trimmed by 3 bases and J by 5 bases, 10 bases remained unmatched. The CDR3 length is 17 residues. For the CDR3, the DNA is TGTGCCAGCTCACCGAGTCGGCAGCGGGAGGGTAACAATGAGCAGTTCTTC. Residues: CASSPSRQREGNNEQFF.

This clonotype was counted a few times. The gene calls are TRBV7-6 and TRBJ2-5; 9 bases agree with TRBD1. Trimming cost V 3 bases and J 0 bases; bases outside gene matches: 17. The V gene's germline CDR1 is SGHVS and CDR2 FNYEAQ. The CDR3 runs 20 residues. The CDR3 loop reads CASSFRPGQGISPYQETQYF. As DNA, the CDR3 is TGTGCCAGCAGCTTCAGACCGGGACAGGGAATATCTCCGTACCAAGAGACCCAGTACTTC.

In its sample, this clonotype was seen a few times. The chain uses TRBV19 and TRBJ2-2; 7 bases agree with TRBD2. This CDR3 is 15 amino acids long. V shed 6 bases and J 4 bases; nucleotides not matched to a gene: 8. Looked up from germline, CDR1 is LNHDA and CDR2 is SQIVND (reference sequence). The CDR3 nucleotides read TGTGCCAGTAGGACGGGGGGACTGAGCACCGGGGAGCTGTTTTTT. This gives the protein CASRTGGLSTGELFF.

This clonotype was counted ten times or more. This sequence joins TRBV11-2 and TRBJ2-7, with D perhaps TRBD2 (5 bases). The CDR3 is 15 residues long. CDR1 is SGHAT, CDR2 FQNNGV, per germline. V was trimmed by 1 base and J by 0 bases, leaving 10 bases between them. CDR3 DNA: TGTGCCAGCAGCTTAGGGACGGGGAGCTCCTACGAGCAGTACTTC. It yields the protein CASSLGTGSSYEQYF. Full variable domain (missing parts from reference TRBV11-2 and TRBJ2-7): EAGVAQSPRYKIIEKRQSVAFWCNPISGHATLYWYQQILGQGPKLLIQFQNNGVVDDSQLPKDRFSAERLKGVDSTLKIQPAKLEDSAVYLCASSLGTGSSYEQYFGPGTRLTVT.

The V gene is TRBV2, the J gene TRBJ2-1; D is perhaps TRBD1 or TRBD2 (5 bases each). V was pared by 8 bases and J by 13 bases, with 15 bases between. The CDR3 spans 11 residues. In germline, CDR1 is SNHLY, CDR2 FYNNEI. The CDR3 bases are TGTGCCAGCCACCCGGGACGGAAACAGTTCTTC. Protein sequence: CASHPGRKQFF.

As regards this clonotype: At one boundary the junction diverges from the germline segment, which might be a read error. This chain joins TRBV9 and TRBJ2-3; D remains ambiguous. Germline V gene data show CDR1 as SGDLS and CDR2 as YYNGEE. There are 13 residues in the CDR3. CDR3 coding DNA: TGTGCCAGCGGCGTAGACGGGACAGATACGCAGTATTTT. It is translated as CASGVDGTDTQYF.

This clonotype was counted ten times or more. The rearrangement joins TRBV3-1 to TRBJ2-2; TRBD2 matches at 12 bases. Germline CDR1 reads LGHDT; CDR2 reads YNNKEL (reference sequence). This CDR3 region has 14 residues. The V segment lost 3 bases and the J segment 7 bases; nucleotides outside the gene matches: 0. The chain's CDR3 is CASSQGLAGGELFF. CDR3 coding DNA: TGTGCCAGCAGCCAGGGACTAGCGGGCGGGGAGCTGTTTTTT.

This clonotype was counted many times. This chain links TRBV12-3 or TRBV12-4 with TRBJ2-7, with 7 bases identical to TRBD1. This CDR3 contains 13 residues. With V trimmed by 4 bases and J by 6 bases, 6 bases remained unmatched. The CDR3 DNA is TGTGCCAGCAGTTACGACAGGGAGAGCGAGCAGTACTTC. Encoded protein: CASSYDRESEQYF.

Ten or more counts support this clonotype. The chain uses TRBV11-3 and TRBJ2-5; 8 nucleotides match TRBD2. This CDR3 has 16 amino acids. The junction had 7 bases not matched to a gene; V was cut back by 3 bases and J by 1 base. Germline V gene lookup returns CDR1 SGHNT and CDR2 YENEEA. CDR3: CASSLEYSGTQETQYF. For the CDR3, the DNA is TGTGCCAGCAGCTTGGAATATAGCGGGACCCAAGAGACCCAGTACTTC.

This clonotype was detected ten times or more. This chain connects TRBV29-1 to TRBJ1-2; 10 bases align to TRBD1. This CDR3 spans 15 amino acids. Germline V gene data show CDR1 as SQVTM and CDR2 as ANQGSEA. Trimming removed 7 bases from V and 5 bases from J; junction bases left unmatched: 13. In DNA, the CDR3 is TGCAGCGCCTTGCCGGAGACAGGGGGCGCATATGGCTACACCTTC. It yields the protein CSALPETGGAYGYTF.

This chain joins TRBV12-3 or TRBV12-4 and TRBJ2-5, with TRBD1 matching 7 bases. V trimming: 5 bases; J trimming: 5 bases; junction bases outside the gene matches: 8. The CDR3 sequence is 14 residues long. DNA of the CDR3: TGTGCCAGCAGTCCGACAGGGAAAGGGGAGACCCAGTACTTC. Translating gives CASSPTGKGETQYF.

A note on this clonotype: It may be a read error: a sequence one base away is much more abundant. The chain recombines TRBV7-2 with TRBJ2-2; D gene ambiguous. The CDR3 length is 13 residues. Per the germline V gene, CDR1 is SGHTA and CDR2 is FQGNSA. CDR3 DNA: TGTGGCAGCAGCCCCGATGGGGCCGGGGAGCTGTTTTTT. It specifies CGSSPDGAGELFF.

The sample holds one count of this clonotype. The chain joins TRBV29-1 to TRBJ1-2; 10 positions agree with TRBD1. There are 13 residues in the CDR3. Germline V gene lookup returns CDR1 SQVTM and CDR2 ANQGSEA. J lost 5 bases, V lost 6 bases, and 6 bases had no gene match. CDR3 DNA: TGCAGCGTAGGACAGGGGGATGGATATGGCTACACCTTC. It yields the protein CSVGQGDGYGYTF.

The chain is built from TRBV29-1 and TRBJ1-5; 7 positions agree with TRBD1. The trim removed 7 bases at V and 4 bases at J, leaving 16 bases unmatched. This CDR3 region has 16 residues. Germline V lookup: CDR1 SQVTM, CDR2 ANQGSEA. The CDR3 is CSATETHRGENQPQHF. Here the CDR3 DNA reads TGCAGCGCCACAGAGACACACAGGGGAGAAAATCAGCCCCAGCATTTT.

This clonotype was found many times. V usage is TRBV11-2 and J usage is TRBJ2-5; 10 nucleotides match TRBD2. The CDR3 totals 16 residues. The germline V gene has CDR1 SGHAT and CDR2 FQNNGV. J was trimmed by 3 bases and V by 0 bases; bases with no gene match: 4. The DNA for the CDR3 is TGTGCCAGCAGCTTAGAGCTAGCGGGAGATAAAGAGACCCAGTACTTC. This codes for CASSLELAGDKETQYF.

This rearrangement joins TRBV19 to TRBJ2-7; 14 nucleotides line up with TRBD2. The germline V gene encodes CDR1 LNHDA and CDR2 SQIVND (reference sequence). With 5 bases clipped from V and 3 bases from J, the junction kept 6 bases outside the gene matches. The CDR3 runs 16 residues. This chain's CDR3 is CASSPGTSGSIYEQYF. CDR3 coding DNA: TGTGCCAGTAGTCCGGGGACTAGCGGGAGTATCTACGAGCAGTACTTC.

There are many counts of this clonotype. This chain joins TRBV19 and TRBJ1-3; D is undetermined. CDR1 and CDR2 (germline): LNHDA, SQIVND (reference sequence). Trimming pared 10 bases from V and 3 bases from J, leaving 10 bases between. The CDR3 totals 12 residues. This CDR3 is CATETFGNTIYF. The DNA of the CDR3 is TGTGCCACTGAGACATTTGGAAACACCATATATTTT.

This clonotype has more than one count but fewer than ten. The gene calls are TRBV3-1 and TRBJ2-2; D gene ambiguous. Germline V gene data show CDR1 as LGHDT and CDR2 as YNNKEL (reference sequence). Trimming pared 8 bases from V and 8 bases from J, leaving 6 bases between. This CDR3 contains 10 residues. This chain's CDR3 is CASAGGELFF. The CDR3 nucleotides read TGTGCCAGCGCCGGGGGGGAGCTGTTTTTT.

This clonotype was recorded many times. The chain combines TRBV19 with TRBJ2-1; D might be TRBD2 (5 bases). The CDR3 is made up of 14 amino acids. From germline, CDR1 is LNHDA and CDR2 SQIVND (reference sequence). Between the trimmed V and J ends, which lost 3 bases and 7 bases, there was a span of 13 bases. CDR3 bases: TGTGCCAGTAGTATCCGGGATTGGGGAAATGAGCAGTTCTTC. As protein: CASSIRDWGNEQFF.